This T cell receptor (beta chain) was identified in a study of response to subunit inactivated influenza vaccine. Findings and limits, study-wide: There was a suggestion from the authors that each seasonal influenza vaccination recruits few new T cells.

From germline, CDR1 is ENHRY and CDR2 SYGVKD. There are 14 residues in the CDR3. V shed 6 bases and J 3 bases; nucleotides not matched to a gene: 2. TCRdb reanalysed the RT-PCR reads using MiXCR and keeps one entry per CDR3 protein. Here the sample spans a few hundred thousand distinct CDR3 sequences, around a fifth being singletons. A note on this clonotype: Its target is unknown.

The clonotype originates from a man between 45 and 75 years old who received an inactivated influenza vaccine. The sequencing used PBMCs from blood, collected about 20 months after vaccination. The V call is TRBV10-3, the J call TRBJ2-1; 10 bases match TRBD1. CDR3 sequence (DNA): TGTGCCATCAGAGGACAGGGGGGCTACAATGAGCAGTTCTTC. It specifies CAIRGQGGYNEQFF.